The T cell receptor (beta chain) described here comes from a study of T cells in Graves' hyperthyroidism and ophthalmopathy. A patient was excluded if there was uncontrolled infection, other autoimmune disease, pregnancy or lactation. Trimming took 5 bases from V and 4 from J, leaving 18 bases between them. Germline V CDR1 and CDR2: SGDLS, YYNGEE. The CDR3 is 15 amino acids. RNA transcripts gave rise to amplified TCR beta CDR3 regions. HTBI primers were used for first-round RT-PCR of the TCR CDR3. TCRdb analysed the multiplex PCR reads with MiXCR anew, one entry per CDR3 protein. Of 250,000 to 400,000 distinct CDR3 sequences in the sample, 12% to 15% were seen once.

Specimen: blood. The rearrangement links TRBV9 to TRBJ1-2; TRBD1 is a possible D gene (5 bases). The origin of this receptor is a woman in her forties with Graves' ophthalmopathy. The CDR3 sequence is CASSFGGAQTYGYTF. The CDR3 DNA follows: TGTGCCAGCAGTTTTGGCGGGGCCCAAACCTATGGCTACACCTTC.